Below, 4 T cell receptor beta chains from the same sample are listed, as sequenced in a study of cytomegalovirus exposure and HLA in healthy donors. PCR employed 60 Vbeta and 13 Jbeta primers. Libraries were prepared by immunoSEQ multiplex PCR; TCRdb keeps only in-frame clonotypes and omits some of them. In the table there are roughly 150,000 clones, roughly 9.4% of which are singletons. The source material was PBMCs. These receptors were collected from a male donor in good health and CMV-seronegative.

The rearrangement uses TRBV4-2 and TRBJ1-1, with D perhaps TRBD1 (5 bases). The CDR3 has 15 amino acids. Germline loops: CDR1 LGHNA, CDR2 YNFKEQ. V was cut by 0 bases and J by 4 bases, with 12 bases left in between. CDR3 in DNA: TGTGCCAGCAGCCAAGATTGGGGGAGGGGCACTGAAGCTTTCTTT. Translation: CASSQDWGRGTEAFF.

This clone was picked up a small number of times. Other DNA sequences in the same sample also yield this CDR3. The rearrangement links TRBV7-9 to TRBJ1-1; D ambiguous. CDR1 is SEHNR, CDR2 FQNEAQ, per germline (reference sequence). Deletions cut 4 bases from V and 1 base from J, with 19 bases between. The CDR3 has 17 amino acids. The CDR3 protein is CASSSTEGRSRNTEAFF. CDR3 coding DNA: TGTGCCAGCAGCTCTACCGAGGGCAGGTCGAGGAACACTGAAGCTTTCTTT.

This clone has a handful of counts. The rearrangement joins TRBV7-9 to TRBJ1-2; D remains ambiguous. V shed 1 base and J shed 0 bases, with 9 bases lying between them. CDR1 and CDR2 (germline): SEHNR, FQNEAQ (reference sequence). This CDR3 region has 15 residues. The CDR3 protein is CASSLGGSPNYGYTF. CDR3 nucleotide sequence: TGTGCCAGCAGCTTAGGAGGGAGCCCTAACTATGGCTACACCTTC.

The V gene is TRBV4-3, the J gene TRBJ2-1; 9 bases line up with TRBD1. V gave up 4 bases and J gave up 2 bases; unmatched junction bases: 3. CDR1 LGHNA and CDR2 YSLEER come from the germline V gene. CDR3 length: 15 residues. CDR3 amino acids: CASSRGQGPYNEQFF. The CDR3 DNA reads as TGCGCCAGCAGCCGCGGACAGGGGCCCTACAATGAGCAGTTCTTC.